This entry is about one TCR beta chain. The junction shows a germline mismatch at one end, possibly a read error. TCRdb reprocessed the PCR reads via MiXCR and lists one record per CDR3 protein. The sample carries roughly 100,000 distinct CDR3 sequences, less than 35% recorded once. These data come from a study of molecular identifiers for immune sequencing clone quantification. The receptor was isolated from a human donor in good health. Some libraries in this study had Jurkat cell RNA spiked in. The specimen sequenced was naive CD8+ T cells from blood, with Jurkat cell RNA spiked in. Subset indicated: FACS-sorted CD8+CD4-CCR7+CD45RA+ naive T cells.

The CDR3: CASSQGSTGIDTQYF. In DNA, the CDR3 is TGTGCGAGCAGTCAAGGAAGCACGGGGATAGATACGCAGTATTTT. This chain joins TRBV9 and TRBJ2-3; a possible D gene is TRBD2 (5 bases). CDR1 and CDR2 (germline): SGDLS, YYNGEE. There are 15 residues in the CDR3. Looking up the rest from reference TRBV9 and TRBJ2-3 gives the full variable domain: DSGVTQTPKHLITATGQRVTLRCSPRSGDLSVYWYQQSLDQGLQFLIQYYNGEERAKGNILERFSAQQFPDLHSELNLSSLELGDSALYFCASSQGSTGIDTQYFGPGTRLTVL.